The rows below give T cell receptor beta chains drawn from one sample of a study of T cells after yellow fever vaccination. Via MiXCR, TCRdb re-called the 5' RACE reads, giving one row per CDR3 protein. The sample lists about 74,000 distinct CDR3 sequences; more than 5.5% were seen once. The starting material was CD8+ T cells sorted from PBMCs, obtained around 5 days after the first yellow fever vaccination. All receptors come from a man younger than 30 who received the YFV17D yellow fever vaccine. CDR3s include the opening cysteine and the closing phenylalanine or tryptophan. A D gene is named only where the DNA matches it firmly. Where a row states a size, it is once, few, many or the class of an expanded clone; other rows omit it.

clone size	V gene	J gene	D gene	CDR3 DNA	CDR3 protein
many	TRBV11-2	TRBJ1-6	-	TGTGCCAGCAGCCCTGGACGGTATAATTCACCCCTCCACTTT	CASSPGRYNSPLHF
few	TRBV6-1	TRBJ2-1	-	TGTGCCAGTACAACTTCCGGGACAAGCTCCTACAATGAGCAGTTCTTC	CASTTSGTSSYNEQFF
few	TRBV25-1	TRBJ2-3	-	TGTGCCAGCAGTGTAGGGGTTGACGACAGCTTCCCTCTCCTCACAGATACGCAGTATTTT	CASSVGVDDSFPLLTDTQYF
-	TRBV4-1	TRBJ2-1	-	TGCGCCAGCAGTCAACTCGGCAATGAGCAGTTCTTC	CASSQLGNEQFF
-	TRBV4-2	TRBJ1-5	TRBD1	TGTGCCAGCAGCGAGGGGACAGGGTTTAGCCAGCCCCAGCATTTT	CASSEGTGFSQPQHF
many	TRBV20-1	TRBJ2-3	TRBD2	TGCAGTGCTGGAAGGGGAGATAGCGGGGGAGGCACAGATACGCAGTATTTT	CSAGRGDSGGGTDTQYF
many	TRBV27	TRBJ2-1	-	TGTGCCAGCAGTTGGGGTCGGAGGGGGAACTCCTACAATGAGCAGTTCTTC	CASSWGRRGNSYNEQFF
-	TRBV6-1	TRBJ1-1	-	TGTGCCAGCAGTGAAGGTGGCAGGTTCACTGAAGCTTTCTTT	CASSEGGRFTEAFF
-	TRBV11-3	TRBJ2-2	TRBD2	TGTGCCAGCAGCTCCCGGGAGGGGAACACCGGGGAGCTGTTTTTT	CASSSREGNTGELFF
few	TRBV5-5	TRBJ2-2	TRBD2	TGTGCCAGCAGCTTGGAGATAGCGGGGGGAACCACCGGGGAGCTGTTTTTT	CASSLEIAGGTTGELFF
many	TRBV11-2	TRBJ2-5	-	TGTGCCAGCAGCTTAGCGGGGGGCCGGCTAGGAGAGACCCAGTACTTC	CASSLAGGRLGETQYF
-	TRBV11-1	TRBJ2-6	-	TGTGCCAGCAGCTTTGGCCAGGGGACAACTGAAGGTGGGGCCAACGTCCTGACTTTC	CASSFGQGTTEGGANVLTF
-	TRBV30	TRBJ1-1	TRBD1	TGTGCCTGGACAGGGGGACAGGTGAACACTGAAGCTTTCTTT	CAWTGGQVNTEAFF
few	TRBV7-6	TRBJ2-3	TRBD2	TGTGCCAGCAGCCCTCCGCCGGGGAATAGCGGGGGGCATACAGATACGCAGTATTTT	CASSPPPGNSGGHTDTQYF
many	TRBV4-2	TRBJ1-2	-	TGTGCCAGCAGCCAAGATATTTTGGCATATGGCTACACCTTC	CASSQDILAYGYTF
-	TRBV29-1	TRBJ2-5	TRBD2	TGCAGCGCGGGGGACTACCCGGAACCAAAAGAGACCCAGTACTTC	CSAGDYPEPKETQYF
few	TRBV11-2	TRBJ2-1	-	TGTGCCAGCAGCTTAGGCAGCGAGCAGTTCTTC	CASSLGSEQFF
many	TRBV7-2	TRBJ2-1	-	TGTGCCAGCAGCTTTCGGCGGGGTCCTGAGCAGTTCTTC	CASSFRRGPEQFF
-	TRBV7-6	TRBJ2-3	-	TGTGCCAGCAGCTCACCGACACTTGCCTCCACAGATACGCAGTATTTT	CASSSPTLASTDTQYF
few	TRBV5-4	TRBJ1-1	-	TGTGCCAGCAGCGAGGGATCCACTGAAGCTTTCTTT	CASSEGSTEAFF
many	TRBV4-1	TRBJ2-3	TRBD2	TGCGCCAGCAGCCAAGAACCGGGACTAGCGGGGAACACAGATACGCAGTATTTT	CASSQEPGLAGNTDTQYF
many	TRBV27	TRBJ2-1	TRBD1	TGTGCCAGCCATACGTTAGACAGGGCAAGGAACAATGAGCAGTTCTTC	CASHTLDRARNNEQFF
few	TRBV4-1	TRBJ2-5	TRBD1	TGCGCCAGCAGCCAGGACAGGGGGCGCCAAGAGACCCAGTACTTC	CASSQDRGRQETQYF
many	TRBV11-2	TRBJ2-3	-	TGTGCCAGCAGCTTGGGGGGCAGGTTCACAGATACGCAGTATTTT	CASSLGGRFTDTQYF
few	TRBV7-9	TRBJ2-3	-	TGTGCCAGCAGCTTACCCGGAGCCACTAGCACAGATACGCAGTATTTT	CASSLPGATSTDTQYF
many	TRBV5-1	TRBJ1-5	-	TGCGCCAGCAGCCGGGACGGTGCTCCGAATCAGCCCCAGCATTTT	CASSRDGAPNQPQHF
many	TRBV7-9	TRBJ2-1	TRBD2	TGTGCCAGCAGCCCCGGGGGGGCCTCCTACAATGAGCAGTTCTTC	CASSPGGASYNEQFF
few	TRBV7-9	TRBJ2-3	-	TGTGCCAGCGAGGACAGCACAGATACGCAGTATTTT	CASEDSTDTQYF
many	TRBV2	TRBJ2-3	-	TGTGCCAGCAGGGCTACGTCGGATAGCACAGATACGCAGTATTTT	CASRATSDSTDTQYF
many	TRBV4-1	TRBJ1-5	-	TGCGCCAGCAGCCAAGGTAGAGCAGACAGCCAACCCCAGCATTTT	CASSQGRADSQPQHF
few	TRBV7-9	TRBJ1-4	-	TGTGCCAGCAGCCATCCGAACATAGGCCGTGAAAAACTGTTTTTT	CASSHPNIGREKLFF
-	TRBV5-6	TRBJ1-5	-	TGTGCCAGCAGTCTGATGGGGGGCGTCGATCAGCCCCAGCATTTT	CASSLMGGVDQPQHF
few	TRBV6-5	TRBJ2-1	TRBD2	TGTGCCAGCAGTTACGAGACTAGCGGGGGATTTGAGCAGTTCTTC	CASSYETSGGFEQFF
many	TRBV6-6	TRBJ1-4	-	TGTGCCAGCAGTAGACAAGGGATGAGTGGGACTAATGAAAAACTGTTTTTT	CASSRQGMSGTNEKLFF
few	TRBV20-1	TRBJ2-1	-	TGCAGTGCTAGAGATAATCAGGGTTGGAACAATGAGCAGTTCTTC	CSARDNQGWNNEQFF
few	TRBV6-5	TRBJ2-5	-	TGTGCCAGCAGTTACATGGGCCCAGAGACCCAGTACTTC	CASSYMGPETQYF
few	TRBV13	TRBJ2-1	-	TGTGCCAGCACCCTAGGACTTCTCCCCTACAATGAGCAGTTCTTC	CASTLGLLPYNEQFF
-	TRBV5-4	TRBJ2-5	-	TGTGCCAGCAGCACGCGGGGACATGGGGGAGAGACCCAGTACTTC	CASSTRGHGGETQYF
many	TRBV11-2	TRBJ2-3	TRBD2	TGTGCCAGCAGCTCATCCCGGACTAGGTCAGATACGCAGTATTTT	CASSSSRTRSDTQYF
many	TRBV4-3	TRBJ2-7	-	TGCGCCAGCAGCCCCCACATCGGCCGATCTTACGAGCAGTACTTC	CASSPHIGRSYEQYF
few	TRBV5-4	TRBJ1-4	-	TGTGCAAGCGGGACGGCAGGTGTTGAAAAACTGTTTTTT	CASGTAGVEKLFF
many	TRBV29-1	TRBJ1-1	-	TGCAGCGTTGATGCATTGAACACTGAAGCTTTCTTT	CSVDALNTEAFF
many	TRBV7-9	TRBJ1-1	TRBD1	TGTGCCAGCAGCTCCTCGACAGGGACTGAAGCTTTCTTT	CASSSSTGTEAFF
-	TRBV20-1	TRBJ1-5	-	TGCAGTGCCACCACCCCTGGGGACTATAGCAATCAGGCCCAGCATTTT	CSATTPGDYSNQAQHF
-	TRBV4-1	TRBJ2-3	TRBD2	TGCGCCAGCAGCCAAGATGAGAGCGGGGGCCCCACAGATACGCAGTATTTT	CASSQDESGGPTDTQYF
few	TRBV14	TRBJ2-3	-	TGTGCCAGCAGCCAAGGCCGGACAGTTACTAGCACAGATACGCAGTATTTT	CASSQGRTVTSTDTQYF
many	TRBV29-1	TRBJ2-3	-	TGCAGCGTTGAAGATCGTGGCAGGAGCACAGATACGCAGTATTTT	CSVEDRGRSTDTQYF
many	TRBV7-6	TRBJ2-5	-	TGTGCCAGCAGCGCTGCAGTGGGAGAGACCCAGTACTTC	CASSAAVGETQYF
-	TRBV6-5	TRBJ2-7	TRBD1	TGTGCCAGCAATACAGGGGGGTCCGACGAGCAGTACTTC	CASNTGGSDEQYF
many	TRBV9	TRBJ2-1	TRBD2	TGTGCCAGCTCCAGACTAGCGGGGTACAATGAGCAGTTCTTC	CASSRLAGYNEQFF
few	TRBV4-1	TRBJ2-2	-	TGCGCCAGCAGCCAAGTTGTCTCTGGACAGACCAACACCGGGGAGCTGTTTTTT	CASSQVVSGQTNTGELFF
few	TRBV7-9	TRBJ1-1	-	TGTGCCAGCAGCTCGAACAGGGCTGTGGGAAACACTGAAGCTTTCTTT	CASSSNRAVGNTEAFF
many	TRBV4-1	TRBJ2-5	TRBD2	TGCGCCAGCAGCCCCCGAGCGGGGGGGCTTGGAGAGACCCAGTACTTC	CASSPRAGGLGETQYF
many	TRBV20-1	TRBJ2-7	TRBD1	TGCAGTGCTAGAGTTGCTGGGACAGGGTACGAGCAGTACTTC	CSARVAGTGYEQYF
many	TRBV11-2	TRBJ2-7	-	TGTGCCAGCAGCTTAGGCGGGGAGGCGTTCTACGAGCAGTACTTC	CASSLGGEAFYEQYF